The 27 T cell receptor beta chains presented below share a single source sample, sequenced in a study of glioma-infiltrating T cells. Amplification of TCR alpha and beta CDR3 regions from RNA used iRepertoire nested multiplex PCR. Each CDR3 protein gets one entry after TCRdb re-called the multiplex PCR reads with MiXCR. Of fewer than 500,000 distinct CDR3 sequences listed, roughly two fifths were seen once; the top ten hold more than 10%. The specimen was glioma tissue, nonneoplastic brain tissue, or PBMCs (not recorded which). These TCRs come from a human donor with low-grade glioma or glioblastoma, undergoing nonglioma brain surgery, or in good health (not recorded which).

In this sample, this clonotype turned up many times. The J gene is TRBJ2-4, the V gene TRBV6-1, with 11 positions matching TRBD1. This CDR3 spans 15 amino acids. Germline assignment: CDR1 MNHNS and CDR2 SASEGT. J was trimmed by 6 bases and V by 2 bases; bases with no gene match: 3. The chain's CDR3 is CASSELGQGGNIQYF. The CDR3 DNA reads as TGTGCCAGCAGTGAATTGGGACAGGGGGGAAACATTCAGTACTTC.

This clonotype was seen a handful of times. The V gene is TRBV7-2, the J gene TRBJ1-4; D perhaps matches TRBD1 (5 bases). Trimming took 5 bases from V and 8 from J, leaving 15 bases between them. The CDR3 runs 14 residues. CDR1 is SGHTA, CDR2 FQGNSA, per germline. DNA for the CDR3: TGTGCCAGCAGCCCCGCGGGGGTAAAAGAAAAACTGTTTTTT. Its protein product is CASSPAGVKEKLFF.

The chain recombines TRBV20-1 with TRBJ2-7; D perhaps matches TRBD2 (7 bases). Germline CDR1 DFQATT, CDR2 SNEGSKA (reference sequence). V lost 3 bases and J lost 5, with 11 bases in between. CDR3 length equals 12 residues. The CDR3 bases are TGCAGTGCTAGGGGGGCGGGGGACGAGCAGTACTTC. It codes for CSARGAGDEQYF.

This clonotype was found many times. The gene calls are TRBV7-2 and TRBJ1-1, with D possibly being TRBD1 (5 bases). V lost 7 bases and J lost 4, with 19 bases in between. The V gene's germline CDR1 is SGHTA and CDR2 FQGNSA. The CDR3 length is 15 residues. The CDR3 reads CASNLVYGGTTEAFF. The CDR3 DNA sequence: TGTGCCAGCAACCTTGTCTATGGGGGGACCACTGAAGCTTTCTTT.

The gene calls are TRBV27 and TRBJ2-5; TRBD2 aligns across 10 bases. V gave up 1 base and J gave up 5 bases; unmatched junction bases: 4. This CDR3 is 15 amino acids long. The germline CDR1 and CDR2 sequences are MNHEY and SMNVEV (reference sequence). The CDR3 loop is CASSLYSGGGETQYF. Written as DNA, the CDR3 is TGTGCCAGCAGTTTATACAGCGGGGGGGGGGAGACCCAGTACTTC.

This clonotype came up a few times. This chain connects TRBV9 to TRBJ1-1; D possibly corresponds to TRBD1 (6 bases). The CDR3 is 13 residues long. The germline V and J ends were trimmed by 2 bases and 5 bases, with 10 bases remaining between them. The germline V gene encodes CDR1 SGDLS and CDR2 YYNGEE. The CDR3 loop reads CASSVGGQTEAFF. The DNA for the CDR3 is TGTGCCAGCAGCGTGGGGGGGCAAACTGAAGCTTTCTTT.

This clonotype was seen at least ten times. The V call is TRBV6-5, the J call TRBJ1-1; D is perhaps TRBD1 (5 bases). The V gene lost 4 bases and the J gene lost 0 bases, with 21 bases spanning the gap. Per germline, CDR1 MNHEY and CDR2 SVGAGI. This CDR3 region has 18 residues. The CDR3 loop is CASSSLPRGQSMNTEAFF. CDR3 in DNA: TGTGCCAGCAGTTCTCTCCCTCGGGGCCAGTCGATGAACACTGAAGCTTTCTTT.

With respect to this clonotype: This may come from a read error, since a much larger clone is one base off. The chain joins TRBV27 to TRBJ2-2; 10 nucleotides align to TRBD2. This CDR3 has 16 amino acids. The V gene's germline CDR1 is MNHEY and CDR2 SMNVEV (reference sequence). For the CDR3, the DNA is TGTGCCAGCAGTTTCATCGGACTAGCGGAGGCCGGGGAGCTGCTTTTT. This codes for CASSFIGLAEAGELLF.

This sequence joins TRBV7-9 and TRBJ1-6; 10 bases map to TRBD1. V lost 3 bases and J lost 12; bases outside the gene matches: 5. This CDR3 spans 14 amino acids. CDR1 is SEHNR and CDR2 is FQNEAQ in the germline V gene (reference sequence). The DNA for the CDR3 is TGTGCCAGCAGCTTGGGACAGGGGTGGGAACCCCTCCACTTT. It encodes CASSLGQGWEPLHF.

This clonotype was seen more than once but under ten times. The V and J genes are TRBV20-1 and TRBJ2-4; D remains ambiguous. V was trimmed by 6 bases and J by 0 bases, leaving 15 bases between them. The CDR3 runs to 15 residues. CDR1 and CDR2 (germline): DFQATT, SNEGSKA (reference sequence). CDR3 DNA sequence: TGCAGTGCCCTACTTTGGAGCCAAGCCAAAAACATTCAGTACTTC. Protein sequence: CSALLWSQAKNIQYF.

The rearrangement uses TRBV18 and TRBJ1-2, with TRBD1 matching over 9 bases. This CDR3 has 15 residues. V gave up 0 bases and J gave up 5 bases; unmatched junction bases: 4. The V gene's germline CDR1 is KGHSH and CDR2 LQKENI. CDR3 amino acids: CASSPPGQGRYGYTF. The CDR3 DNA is TGTGCCAGCTCACCACCGGGACAGGGCCGGTATGGCTACACCTTC.

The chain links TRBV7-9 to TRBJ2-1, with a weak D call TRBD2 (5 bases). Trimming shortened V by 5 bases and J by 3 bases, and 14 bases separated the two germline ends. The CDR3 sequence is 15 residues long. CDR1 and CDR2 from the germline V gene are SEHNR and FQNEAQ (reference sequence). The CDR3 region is CASSPSTKGYNEQFF. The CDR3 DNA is TGTGCCAGCAGCCCTTCGACTAAGGGCTACAATGAGCAGTTCTTC.

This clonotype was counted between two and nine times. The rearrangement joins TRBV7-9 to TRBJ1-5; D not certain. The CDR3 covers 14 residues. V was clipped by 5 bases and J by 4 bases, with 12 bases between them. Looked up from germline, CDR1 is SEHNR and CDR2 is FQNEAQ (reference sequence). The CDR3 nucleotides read TGTGCCAGCAGCCCGAACAGCCTAAATCAGCCCCAGCATTTT. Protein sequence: CASSPNSLNQPQHF.

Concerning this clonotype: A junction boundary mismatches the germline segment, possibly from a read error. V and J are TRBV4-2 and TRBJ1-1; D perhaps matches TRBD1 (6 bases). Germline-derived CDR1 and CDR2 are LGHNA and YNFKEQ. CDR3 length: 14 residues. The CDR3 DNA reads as TGTGCCAGCAGGCAAGGGGGTGTCAGCACTGAAGCTTTCTTT. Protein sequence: CASRQGGVSTEAFF.

As DNA, the CDR3 is TGTGCCAGCAGCCATTCGACAGGGAACAATCAGCCCCAGCATTTT. It yields the protein CASSHSTGNNQPQHF. This sequence joins TRBV3-1 and TRBJ1-5; 7 positions agree with TRBD1. V lost 3 bases, J lost 3 bases, and 5 bases stayed unmatched. The CDR3 covers 15 residues. In germline, CDR1 is LGHDT, CDR2 YNNKEL (reference sequence).

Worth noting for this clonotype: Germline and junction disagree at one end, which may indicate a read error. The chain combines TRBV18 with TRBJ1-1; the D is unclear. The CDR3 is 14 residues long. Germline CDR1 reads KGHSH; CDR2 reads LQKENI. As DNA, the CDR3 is TGTACCAGCTCACACCGGGCGCTGAACACTGAAGCTTTCTTT. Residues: CTSSHRALNTEAFF.

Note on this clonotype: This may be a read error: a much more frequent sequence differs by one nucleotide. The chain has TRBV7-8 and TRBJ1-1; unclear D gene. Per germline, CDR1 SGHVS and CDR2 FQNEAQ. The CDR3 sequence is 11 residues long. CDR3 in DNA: TGTGGCAGCAGTCTGGACACTGAAGCTTTCTTT. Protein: CGSSLDTEAFF.

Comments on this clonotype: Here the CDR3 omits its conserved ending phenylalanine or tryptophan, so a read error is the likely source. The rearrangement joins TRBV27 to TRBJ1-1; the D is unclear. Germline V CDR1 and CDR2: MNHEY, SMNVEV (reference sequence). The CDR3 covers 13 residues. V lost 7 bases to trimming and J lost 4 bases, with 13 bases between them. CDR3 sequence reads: CASNQRSGTEAFL. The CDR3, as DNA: TGTGCCAGCAATCAGCGTAGTGGCACTGAAGCTTTCTTA.

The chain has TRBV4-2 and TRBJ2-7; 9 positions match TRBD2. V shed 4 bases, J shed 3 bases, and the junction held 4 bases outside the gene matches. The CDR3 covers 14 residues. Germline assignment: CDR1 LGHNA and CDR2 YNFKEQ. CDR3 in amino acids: CASSLRLADYEQYF. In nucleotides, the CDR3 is TGTGCCAGCAGCCTTAGACTAGCGGACTACGAGCAGTACTTC.

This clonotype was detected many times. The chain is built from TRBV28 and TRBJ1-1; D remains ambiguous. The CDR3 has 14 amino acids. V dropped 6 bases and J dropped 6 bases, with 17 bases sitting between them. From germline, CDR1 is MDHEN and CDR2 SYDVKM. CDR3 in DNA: TGTGCCAGCAGGGCCGTCCCCTCCTGGGCTGAAGCTTTCTTT. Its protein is CASRAVPSWAEAFF.

CDR3 residues: CASSTGRDVYEQYF. In DNA, the CDR3 is TGTGCCAGCAGCACAGGCCGGGATGTCTACGAGCAGTACTTC. The chain uses TRBV7-2 and TRBJ2-7; possibly TRBD1 or TRBD2 for D (5 bases each). This CDR3 has 14 amino acids. Trimming took off 5 bases at V and 3 bases at J, with 14 bases between the two ends. Germline-derived CDR1 and CDR2 are SGHTA and FQGNSA.

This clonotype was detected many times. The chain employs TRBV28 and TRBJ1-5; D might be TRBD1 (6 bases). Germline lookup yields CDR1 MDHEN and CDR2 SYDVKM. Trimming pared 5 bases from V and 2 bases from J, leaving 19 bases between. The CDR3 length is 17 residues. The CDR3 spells CASSPSPHREGNQPQHF. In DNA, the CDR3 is TGTGCCAGCAGTCCCTCACCCCACAGGGAGGGCAATCAGCCCCAGCATTTT.

The CDR3 DNA reads TGTGCCAGCATCGTCGGAGGGCTGAGCGCTGAAGCTTTCTTT. Translation: CASIVGGLSAEAFF. The chain uses TRBV6-1 and TRBJ1-1; D unresolved. CDR1 and CDR2 from the germline V gene are MNHNS and SASEGT. This CDR3 spans 14 amino acids. V dropped 7 bases and J dropped 6 bases, with 18 bases sitting between them.

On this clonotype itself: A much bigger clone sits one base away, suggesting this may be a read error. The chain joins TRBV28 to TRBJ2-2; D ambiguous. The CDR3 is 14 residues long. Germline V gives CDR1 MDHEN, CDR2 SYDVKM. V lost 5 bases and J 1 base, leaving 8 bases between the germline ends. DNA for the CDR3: TGTGCCAGCAGTGACGACGTGAACACCGGGGAGCTGTTTTTT. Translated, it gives CASSDDVNTGELFF.

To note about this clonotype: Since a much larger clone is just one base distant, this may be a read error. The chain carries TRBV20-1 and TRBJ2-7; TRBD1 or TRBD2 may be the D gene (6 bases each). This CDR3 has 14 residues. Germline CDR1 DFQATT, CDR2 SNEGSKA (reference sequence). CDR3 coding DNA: TGCAGTGCTAGAGTGCGGGGACACTCCTACAAGCAGTACTTC. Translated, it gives CSARVRGHSYKQYF.

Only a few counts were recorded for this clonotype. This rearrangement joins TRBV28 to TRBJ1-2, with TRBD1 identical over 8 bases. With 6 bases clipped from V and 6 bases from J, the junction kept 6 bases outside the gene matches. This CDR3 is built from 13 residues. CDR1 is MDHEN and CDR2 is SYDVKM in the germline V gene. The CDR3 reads CASSAGTGNGYTF. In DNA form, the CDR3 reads TGTGCCAGCAGCGCCGGGACAGGCAATGGCTACACCTTC.

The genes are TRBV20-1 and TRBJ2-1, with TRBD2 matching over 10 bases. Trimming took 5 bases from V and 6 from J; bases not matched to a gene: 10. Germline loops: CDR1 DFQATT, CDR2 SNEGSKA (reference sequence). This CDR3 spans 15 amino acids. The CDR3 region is CSAGRSSGSSNEQFF. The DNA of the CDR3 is TGCAGTGCTGGGCGGTCTAGCGGGAGTAGCAATGAGCAGTTCTTC.